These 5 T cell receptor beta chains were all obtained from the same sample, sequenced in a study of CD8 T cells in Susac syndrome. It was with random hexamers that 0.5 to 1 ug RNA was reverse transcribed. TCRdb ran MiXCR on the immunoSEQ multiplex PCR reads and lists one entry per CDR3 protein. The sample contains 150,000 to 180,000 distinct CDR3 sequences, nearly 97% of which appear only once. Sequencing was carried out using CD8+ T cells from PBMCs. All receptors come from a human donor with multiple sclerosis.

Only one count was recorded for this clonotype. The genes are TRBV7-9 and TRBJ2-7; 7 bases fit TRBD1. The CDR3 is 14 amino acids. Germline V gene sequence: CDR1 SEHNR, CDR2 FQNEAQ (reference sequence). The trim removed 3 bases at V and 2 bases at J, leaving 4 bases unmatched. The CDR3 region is CASSFRDSPYEQYF. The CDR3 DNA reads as TGTGCCAGCAGCTTTCGGGACAGTCCCTACGAGCAGTACTTC.

The CDR3 DNA is TGTGCCAGCAGCTCTTCGGGACGGACTTCTGAAAAACTGTTTTTT. Amino acid sequence: CASSSSGRTSEKLFF. This chain connects TRBV7-8 to TRBJ1-4, with D possibly being TRBD1 (5 bases). CDR3 size: 15 residues. V dropped 4 bases and J dropped 7 bases, with 16 bases sitting between them. Per germline, CDR1 SGHVS and CDR2 FQNEAQ.

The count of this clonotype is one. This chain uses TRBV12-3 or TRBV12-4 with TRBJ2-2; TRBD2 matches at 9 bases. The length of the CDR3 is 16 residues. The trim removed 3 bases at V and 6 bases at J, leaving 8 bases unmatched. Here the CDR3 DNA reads TGTGCCAGCAGTTTTCCTAGCGGGGTAAAAGCCGGGGAGCTGTTTTTT. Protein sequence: CASSFPSGVKAGELFF.

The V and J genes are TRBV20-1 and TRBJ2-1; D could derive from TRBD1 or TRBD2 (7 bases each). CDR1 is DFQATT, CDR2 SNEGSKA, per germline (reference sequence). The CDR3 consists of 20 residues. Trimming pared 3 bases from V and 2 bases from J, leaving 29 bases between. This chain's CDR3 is CSASLGGREGAKITYNEQFF. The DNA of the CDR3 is TGCAGTGCTAGCCTTGGGGGAAGGGAGGGGGCCAAAATAACCTACAATGAGCAGTTCTTC.

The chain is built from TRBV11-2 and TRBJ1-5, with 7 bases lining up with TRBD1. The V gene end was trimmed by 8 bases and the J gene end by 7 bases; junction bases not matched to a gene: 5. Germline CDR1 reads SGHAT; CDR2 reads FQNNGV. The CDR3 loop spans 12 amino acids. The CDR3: CASSQGIQPQHF. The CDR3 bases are TGTGCCAGCTCACAGGGGATCCAGCCCCAGCATTTT.